Detailed here is one TCR beta chain. This entry is derived from a study of blood T cell repertoires in COVID-19. Overall study: PBMCs, B-cell-depleted T cells, or T cells were the source of the cDNA or gDNA that made up the material.

V lost 0 bases and J 7 bases, leaving 12 bases between the germline ends. The length of the CDR3 is 15 residues. The germline CDR1 and CDR2 sequences are LGHNA and YSLEER. Original processing notes: The assay estimated nucleated cells by amplifying reference gene primers. Generated by immunoSEQ multiplex PCR, the TCRdb table keeps only in-frame clones and is missing some. Clonal size and the V and J genes are those of that table, whereas D and trimming came from the DNA. This sample has tens of thousands of clones, with about four fifths found just once. Sequences were obtained from peripheral blood. The rearrangement uses TRBV4-3 and TRBJ1-4, with TRBD1 as a possible D gene (5 bases). The TCR comes from a human donor in a cohort sampled during active COVID-19. In DNA form, the CDR3 reads TGCGCCAGCAGCCAAGATCTGGGGGGTTCTGAAAAACTGTTTTTT. It specifies CASSQDLGGSEKLFF.